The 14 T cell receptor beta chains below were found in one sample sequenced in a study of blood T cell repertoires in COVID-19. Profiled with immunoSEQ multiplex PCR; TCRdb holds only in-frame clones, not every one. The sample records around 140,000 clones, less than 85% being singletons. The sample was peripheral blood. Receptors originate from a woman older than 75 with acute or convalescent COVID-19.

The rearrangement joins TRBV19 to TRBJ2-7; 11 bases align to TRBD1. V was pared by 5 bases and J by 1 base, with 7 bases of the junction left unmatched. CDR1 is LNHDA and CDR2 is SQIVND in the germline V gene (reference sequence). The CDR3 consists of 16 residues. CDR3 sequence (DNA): TGTGCCAGTAGTGTGCGGGACAGGGGGGAGTCCTACGAGCAGTACTTC. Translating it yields CASSVRDRGESYEQYF.

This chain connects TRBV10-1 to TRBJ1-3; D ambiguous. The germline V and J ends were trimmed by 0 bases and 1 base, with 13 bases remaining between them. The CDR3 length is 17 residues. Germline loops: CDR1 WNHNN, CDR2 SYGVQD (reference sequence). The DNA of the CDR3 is TGCGCCAGCAGTGAGTCCAGCGAAAGAAGTTCTGGAAACACCATATATTTT. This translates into CASSESSERSSGNTIYF.

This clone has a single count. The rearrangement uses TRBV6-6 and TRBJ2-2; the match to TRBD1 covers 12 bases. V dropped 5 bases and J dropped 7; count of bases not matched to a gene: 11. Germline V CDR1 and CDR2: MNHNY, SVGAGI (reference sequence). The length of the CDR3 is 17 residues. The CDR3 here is CASSRGDRGQRGGELFF. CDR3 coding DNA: TGTGCCAGCAGTCGAGGGGACAGGGGGCAGAGGGGCGGGGAGCTGTTTTTT.

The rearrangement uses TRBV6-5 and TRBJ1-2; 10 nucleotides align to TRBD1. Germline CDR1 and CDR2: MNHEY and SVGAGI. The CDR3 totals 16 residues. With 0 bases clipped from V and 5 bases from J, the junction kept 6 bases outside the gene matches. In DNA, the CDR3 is TGTGCCAGCAGTTACTCGACAGACAGGGGGCGATATGGCTACACCTTC. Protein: CASSYSTDRGRYGYTF.

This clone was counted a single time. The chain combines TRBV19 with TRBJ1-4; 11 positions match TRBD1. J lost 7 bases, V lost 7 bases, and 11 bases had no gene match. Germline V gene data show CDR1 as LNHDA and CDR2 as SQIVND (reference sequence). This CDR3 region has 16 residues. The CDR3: CASTSRAGTGGEKLFF. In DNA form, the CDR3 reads TGTGCCAGTACCTCAAGGGCCGGGACAGGGGGTGAAAAACTGTTTTTT.

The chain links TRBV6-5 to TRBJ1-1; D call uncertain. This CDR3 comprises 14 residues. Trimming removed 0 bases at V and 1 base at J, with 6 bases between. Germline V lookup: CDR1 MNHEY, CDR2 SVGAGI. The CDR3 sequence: CASSYSRGNTEAFF. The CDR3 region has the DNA TGTGCCAGCAGTTACTCACGGGGGAACACTGAAGCTTTCTTT.

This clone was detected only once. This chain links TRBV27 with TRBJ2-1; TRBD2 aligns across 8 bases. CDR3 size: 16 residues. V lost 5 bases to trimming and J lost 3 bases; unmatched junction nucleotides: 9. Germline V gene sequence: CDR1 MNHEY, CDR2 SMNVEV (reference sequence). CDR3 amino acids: CASSPQGGRRYNEQFF. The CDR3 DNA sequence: TGTGCCAGCAGTCCCCAAGGCGGGAGGCGCTACAATGAGCAGTTCTTC.

The CDR3 sequence is CASTRRRHFGYTF. CDR3 DNA: TGTGCCAGCACTCGACGGCGACACTTTGGCTACACCTTC. The rearrangement uses TRBV7-4 and TRBJ1-2; D is undetermined. This CDR3 region has 13 residues. Trimming left V 7 bases short and J 7 bases short, with 16 bases between. Germline CDR1 is SGHVT and CDR2 is SQSDAQ.

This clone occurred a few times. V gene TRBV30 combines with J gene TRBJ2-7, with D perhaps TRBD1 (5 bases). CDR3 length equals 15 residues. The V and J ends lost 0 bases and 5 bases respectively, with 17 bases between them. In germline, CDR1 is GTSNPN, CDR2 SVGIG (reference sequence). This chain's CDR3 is CAWSVTGGAADEQYF. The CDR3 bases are TGTGCCTGGAGTGTAACAGGCGGAGCTGCTGACGAGCAGTACTTC.

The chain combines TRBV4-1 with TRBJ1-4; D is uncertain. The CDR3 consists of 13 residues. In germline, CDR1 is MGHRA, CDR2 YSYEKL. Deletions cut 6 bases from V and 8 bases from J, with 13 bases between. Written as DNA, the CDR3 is TGCGCCAGCAGTCTCCCCGGCGGGGAAAAACTGTTTTTT. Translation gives CASSLPGGEKLFF.

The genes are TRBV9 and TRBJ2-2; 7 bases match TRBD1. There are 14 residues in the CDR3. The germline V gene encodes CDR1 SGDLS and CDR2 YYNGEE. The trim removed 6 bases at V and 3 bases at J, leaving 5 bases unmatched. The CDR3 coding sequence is TGTGCCAGCACCGACAGGGTCGACACCGGGGAGCTGTTTTTT. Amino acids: CASTDRVDTGELFF.

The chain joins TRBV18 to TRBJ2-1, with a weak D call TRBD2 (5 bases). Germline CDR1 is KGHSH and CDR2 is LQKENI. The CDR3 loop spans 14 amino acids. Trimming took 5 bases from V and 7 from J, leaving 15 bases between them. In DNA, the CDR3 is TGTGCCAGCTCAAGGGCAGGACTTTGGAATGAGCAGTTCTTC. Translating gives CASSRAGLWNEQFF.

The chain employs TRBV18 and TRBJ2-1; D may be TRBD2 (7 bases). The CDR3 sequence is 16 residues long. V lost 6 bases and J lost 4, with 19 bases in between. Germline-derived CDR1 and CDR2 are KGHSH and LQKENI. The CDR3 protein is CASSASRGGVYNEQFF. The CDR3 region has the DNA TGTGCCAGCTCTGCGTCGAGGGGGGGTGTTTACAATGAGCAGTTCTTC.

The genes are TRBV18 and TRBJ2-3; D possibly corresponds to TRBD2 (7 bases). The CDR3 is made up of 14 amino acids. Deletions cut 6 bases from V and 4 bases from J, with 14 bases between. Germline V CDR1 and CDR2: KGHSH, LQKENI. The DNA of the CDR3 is TGTGCCAGCTCGGTCGGGGGGCGCCCAGATACGCAGTATTTT. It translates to CASSVGGRPDTQYF.